This T cell receptor beta chain originates from a study of cytomegalovirus exposure and HLA in healthy donors. The PCR was carried out with 60 Vbeta primers and 13 Jbeta primers. Only in-frame clones appear in the TCRdb table, and some are missing; sequencing was by immunoSEQ multiplex PCR. This table has over 40,000 clones, about 72% appearing once. Whole-study findings and limits: Presence/absence analyses assumed roughly uniform sequencing depth across donors, which may not hold. Other equally common chains were less clonally expanded than HLA-associated TCR beta chains, a later analysis showed.

Per the germline V gene, CDR1 is SEHNR and CDR2 is FQNEAQ (reference sequence). After removal of 5 bases from V and 1 base from J, the junction contained 7 bases not matched to a gene. This CDR3 is 16 amino acids long. In regard to this clone: Its antigen is unknown.

J is TRBJ2-1 and V is TRBV7-9, with TRBD2 identical over 8 bases. The sequence was collected from a man aged 25-40 years in good health and CMV-seronegative. The specimen was PBMCs. CDR3 loop: CASSPRLARSYNEQFF. DNA of the CDR3: TGTGCCAGCAGCCCCCGACTAGCGCGGTCCTACAATGAGCAGTTCTTC.